The clone carrying this T cell receptor beta chain was observed once. Its antigen remains unidentified. Repertoires were generated with immunoSEQ multiplex PCR, while TCRdb's copy carries only in-frame clones and drops some. The data hold about 70,000 clones, with more than 70% observed a single time. This sample was taken from a study of OX40 agonist ivuxolimab in advanced cancers. As for the study in general: People who had prior anti-PD-1, anti-PD-L1 or anti-CTLA-4 therapy could take part, and under 45% had some. Study-wide findings and caveats: Dose levels from 0.1 to 3.0 mg/kg saw CD4+ and CD8+ blood T cells expand clonally by week 6. Low levels of normalized T-cell clonal expansion also appeared in some nonresponders.

Trimming took 4 bases from V and 2 from J, leaving 17 bases between them. This CDR3 contains 16 residues. Germline CDR1 SGHTA, CDR2 FQGTGA. The receptor comes from an adult with an advanced solid tumor such as melanoma, head and neck, liver or kidney cancer. The specimen was CD4+ or CD8+ T cells sorted from blood, collected in a trial of the OX40 agonist ivuxolimab. The chain carries TRBV7-3 and TRBJ2-5, with D perhaps TRBD1 (6 bases). The CDR3 protein is CASSSGQLPLQETQYF. CDR3 DNA: TGTGCCAGCAGCTCCGGACAGCTTCCCCTACAAGAGACCCAGTACTTC.